A single sample is the source of the 21 T cell receptor beta chains below, sequenced in a study of CD8 T cells in ankylosing spondylitis. TCRdb analysed the 5' RACE reads with MiXCR anew, one entry per CDR3 protein. The table includes fewer than 550,000 distinct CDR3 sequences, roughly 5% detected once. The study's findings and limits: What seemed typical of ankylosing spondylitis blood was a TCR beta motif built from eight highly homologous variants.

No antigen has been identified for these receptors. The sequenced sample was blood, either unsorted or a sorted T cell fraction (not recorded which). Every receptor here comes from a male donor with ankylosing spondylitis.

The chain combines TRBV24-1 with TRBJ2-5, with D unresolved. CDR3 size: 13 residues. Germline V gene sequence: CDR1 KGHDR, CDR2 SFDVKD. Trimming took off 5 bases at V and 4 bases at J, with 10 bases between the two ends. The CDR3 spells CATSGASRETQYF. The CDR3 DNA is TGTGCCACCAGTGGTGCCAGCCGAGAGACCCAGTACTTC.

This clonotype was detected only a few times. The chain employs TRBV12-3 or TRBV12-4 and TRBJ2-7; TRBD1 might be the D (5 bases). Between the trimmed V and J ends, which lost 3 bases and 6 bases, there was a span of 15 bases. This CDR3 contains 14 residues. The chain's CDR3 is CASSLLQGGSEQYF. CDR3 sequence (DNA): TGTGCCAGCAGTTTGCTGCAGGGTGGGTCCGAGCAGTACTTC.

Many counts were recorded for this clonotype. This chain joins TRBV20-1 and TRBJ1-5; D is ambiguous. Germline loops: CDR1 DFQATT, CDR2 SNEGSKA (reference sequence). CDR3 length equals 13 residues. Trimming took off 5 bases at V and 4 bases at J, with 12 bases between the two ends. CDR3 in amino acids: CSAWEDPNQPQHF. For the CDR3, the DNA is TGCAGTGCTTGGGAAGATCCAAATCAGCCCCAGCATTTT.

This clonotype has only a few counts. The chain is built from TRBV4-3 and TRBJ2-7; TRBD2 matches at 11 bases. Germline trimming cut 8 bases from V and 1 base from J; bases unmatched to any gene: 7. The CDR3 has 15 residues. Germline lookup yields CDR1 LGHNA and CDR2 YSLEER. CDR3 sequence (DNA): TGCGCCAGCGCGAAGCTAGCGGGGGGTTCCTACGAGCAGTACTTC. Amino acid sequence: CASAKLAGGSYEQYF.

This chain links TRBV11-1 with TRBJ1-4; tentative D call: TRBD1 (5 bases). This CDR3 spans 18 amino acids. V was pared by 3 bases and J by 0 bases, with 17 bases between. Germline lookup yields CDR1 SGHAT and CDR2 FQDESV (reference sequence). CDR3 amino acids: CASSFSLTALATNEKLFF. In DNA form, the CDR3 reads TGTGCCAGCAGCTTCTCCCTGACAGCCCTTGCAACTAATGAAAAACTGTTTTTT.

This clonotype was counted ten times or more. The rearrangement joins TRBV5-1 to TRBJ2-7; D may be TRBD2 (6 bases). Germline values: CDR1 SGHRS, CDR2 YFSETQ. V shed 2 bases and J shed 2 bases, with 11 bases lying between them. CDR3 length: 14 residues. CDR3 in DNA: TGCGCCAGCAGCTTTGGCGGGGCCCCCTACGAGCAGTACTTC. This encodes CASSFGGAPYEQYF.

This clonotype has a count of ten or more. This chain uses TRBV28 with TRBJ2-3; D is possibly TRBD2 (5 bases). The CDR3 length is 16 residues. Per germline, CDR1 MDHEN and CDR2 SYDVKM. V shed 3 bases and J shed 3 bases, with 16 bases lying between them. The CDR3 spells CASSFVRLEGTDTQYF. The CDR3 DNA reads TGTGCCAGCAGTTTTGTGAGACTCGAGGGTACAGATACGCAGTATTTT.

The chain employs TRBV7-2 and TRBJ2-3, with a possible D match to TRBD1 (5 bases). Deletions cut 5 bases from V and 10 bases from J, with 13 bases between. The CDR3 sequence is 12 residues long. Germline lookup yields CDR1 SGHTA and CDR2 FQGNSA. The CDR3 DNA follows: TGTGCCAGCAGCGACAGCAGTCTTCCGCAGTATTTT. Protein: CASSDSSLPQYF.

This clonotype was counted many times. V gene TRBV5-1 combines with J gene TRBJ1-4, with D maybe TRBD1 (6 bases). CDR1 is SGHRS and CDR2 is YFSETQ in the germline V gene. The CDR3 has 14 residues. Trimming stripped 4 bases from V and 7 bases from J, with 14 bases between. CDR3 amino acids: CASSVNRVGEKLFF. CDR3 nucleotides: TGCGCCAGCAGCGTGAACAGGGTCGGTGAAAAACTGTTTTTT.

This clonotype has just a few counts. The rearrangement uses TRBV11-2 and TRBJ2-3, with no clear D. Germline-derived CDR1 and CDR2 are SGHAT and FQNNGV. CDR3 length equals 13 residues. V dropped 4 bases and J dropped 3 bases, with 8 bases sitting between them. CDR3 DNA: TGTGCCAGCAGCTCACAGAATACAGATACGCAGTATTTT. This translates into CASSSQNTDTQYF. Based on the CDR3 plus reference TRBV11-2 and TRBJ2-3, the full variable domain is EAGVAQSPRYKIIEKRQSVAFWCNPISGHATLYWYQQILGQGPKLLIQFQNNGVVDDSQLPKDRFSAERLKGVDSTLKIQPAKLEDSAVYLCASSSQNTDTQYFGPGTRLTVL.

The chain combines TRBV4-1 with TRBJ2-2; tentative D call: TRBD2 (5 bases). This CDR3 is 15 amino acids long. V lost 7 bases to trimming and J lost 1 base, with 13 bases between them. The V gene's germline CDR1 is MGHRA and CDR2 YSYEKL. The CDR3 nucleotides are TGCGCCAGCACCCCTAGAGGGCAGAACACCGGGGAGCTGTTTTTT. Translation: CASTPRGQNTGELFF.

This clonotype was seen at least ten times. The chain uses TRBV20-1 and TRBJ2-7; 8 bases align to TRBD2. The V segment lost 0 bases and the J segment 4 bases; nucleotides outside the gene matches: 5. From germline, CDR1 is DFQATT and CDR2 SNEGSKA (reference sequence). The CDR3 has 14 residues. The chain's CDR3 is CSARDETSDYEQYF. In DNA form, the CDR3 reads TGCAGTGCTAGAGATGAGACTAGCGATTACGAGCAGTACTTC.

This clonotype was observed at least ten times. V and J are TRBV20-1 and TRBJ1-4; D gene ambiguous. The V and J ends lost 3 bases and 8 bases respectively, with 16 bases between them. This CDR3 has 14 residues. Germline lookup yields CDR1 DFQATT and CDR2 SNEGSKA (reference sequence). CDR3 nucleotides: TGCAGTGCTAGGCCGGTGAGGGAAGGAGAAAAACTGTTTTTT. This translates into CSARPVREGEKLFF.

This clonotype was found many times. The chain uses TRBV20-1 and TRBJ2-3, with D possibly being TRBD2 (6 bases). Trimming cost V 2 bases and J 2 bases, with 11 bases left between them. Germline values: CDR1 DFQATT, CDR2 SNEGSKA (reference sequence). CDR3 length: 14 amino acids. The CDR3 DNA sequence: TGCAGTGCTAGACCCGGGAGAAACACAGATACGCAGTATTTT. It is translated as CSARPGRNTDTQYF.

The table lists this clonotype with a few counts. V and J are TRBV7-9 and TRBJ2-5; TRBD2 is a possible D gene (6 bases). CDR1 and CDR2 from the germline V gene are SEHNR and FQNEAQ (reference sequence). The V gene lost 6 bases and the J gene lost 0 bases, with 20 bases spanning the gap. The CDR3 runs 17 residues. The CDR3 region is CASSPRVLGGDQETQYF. CDR3 DNA sequence: TGTGCCAGCAGTCCACGTGTTCTGGGGGGAGACCAAGAGACCCAGTACTTC.

This clonotype appeared many times. The V call is TRBV29-1, the J call TRBJ2-2; D might be TRBD1 (6 bases). The CDR3 has 12 amino acids. Germline V gene sequence: CDR1 SQVTM, CDR2 ANQGSEA. V dropped 7 bases and J dropped 5 bases, with 11 bases sitting between them. The CDR3 coding sequence is TGCAGCGCAGGACAGTTTACCGGGGAGCTGTTTTTT. It encodes CSAGQFTGELFF.

This clonotype was found many times. The chain employs TRBV20-1 and TRBJ2-7, with D perhaps TRBD1 or TRBD2 (5 bases each). Germline CDR1 and CDR2: DFQATT and SNEGSKA (reference sequence). This CDR3 region has 14 residues. V lost 6 bases and J 8 bases, leaving 23 bases between the germline ends. The CDR3 DNA follows: TGCAGTGCAACTACCGGGACCGAGGGCAGGCAGCAGTACTTC. It yields the protein CSATTGTEGRQQYF.

Many counts were recorded for this clonotype. The CDR3 nucleotides are TGCAGTGCTAGAGGACGGGGGGACACAGATACGCAGTATTTT. Its protein product is CSARGRGDTDTQYF. This chain joins TRBV20-1 and TRBJ2-3; 7 bases align to TRBD2. Germline CDR1 DFQATT, CDR2 SNEGSKA (reference sequence). With V trimmed by 1 base and J by 2 bases, 3 bases remained unmatched. The CDR3 length is 14 residues.

This clonotype was recorded many times. The V call is TRBV25-1, the J call TRBJ1-2; maybe TRBD1 (5 bases). Germline loops: CDR1 MGHDK, CDR2 SYGVNS. Trimming cost V 3 bases and J 8 bases, with 10 bases left between them. This CDR3 has 12 residues. The CDR3 protein is CASSDSWGGYTF. CDR3 nucleotides: TGTGCCAGCAGTGACTCCTGGGGGGGCTACACCTTC.

This clonotype was detected only a few times. CDR3 sequence reads: CSGEGTGFSGANVLTF. The CDR3 nucleotides are TGCAGTGGTGAGGGGACAGGCTTCTCTGGGGCCAACGTCCTGACTTTC. The chain is built from TRBV20-1 and TRBJ2-6; 8 bases are shared with TRBD1. Per germline, CDR1 DFQATT and CDR2 SNEGSKA (reference sequence). Unmatched junction bases numbered 8, after V lost 7 bases and J lost 0 bases. The CDR3 is made up of 16 amino acids.

This clonotype appeared a few times. J is TRBJ2-7 and V is TRBV5-1, with D unclear. The V and J ends lost 0 bases and 2 bases respectively, with 12 bases between them. Germline V lookup: CDR1 SGHRS, CDR2 YFSETQ. The CDR3 has 15 residues. The CDR3 nucleotides read TGCGCCAGCAGCTTGGGGACGGCGATTACCTACGAGCAGTACTTC. Translating it yields CASSLGTAITYEQYF.